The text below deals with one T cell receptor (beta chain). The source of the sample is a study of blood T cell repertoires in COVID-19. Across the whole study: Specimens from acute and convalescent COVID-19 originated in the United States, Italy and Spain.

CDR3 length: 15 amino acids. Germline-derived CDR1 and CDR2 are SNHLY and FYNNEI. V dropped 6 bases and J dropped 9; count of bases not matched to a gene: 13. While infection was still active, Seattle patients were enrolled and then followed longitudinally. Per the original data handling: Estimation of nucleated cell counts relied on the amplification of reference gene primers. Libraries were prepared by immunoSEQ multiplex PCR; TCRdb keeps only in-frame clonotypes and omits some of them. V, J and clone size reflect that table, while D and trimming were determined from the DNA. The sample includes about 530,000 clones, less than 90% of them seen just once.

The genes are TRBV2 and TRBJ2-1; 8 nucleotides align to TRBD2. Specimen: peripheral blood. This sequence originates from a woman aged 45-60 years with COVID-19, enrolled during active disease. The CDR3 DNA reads TGTGCCAGCAGACGTCGGACTAGCTTGGATAGTGAGCAGTTCTTC. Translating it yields CASRRRTSLDSEQFF. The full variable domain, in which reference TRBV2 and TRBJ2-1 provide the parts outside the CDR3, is EPEVTQTPSHQVTQMGQEVILRCVPISNHLYFYWYRQILGQKVEFLVSFYNNEISEKSEIFDDQFSVERPDGSNFTLKIRSTKLEDSAMYFCASRRRTSLDSEQFFGPGTRLTVL.